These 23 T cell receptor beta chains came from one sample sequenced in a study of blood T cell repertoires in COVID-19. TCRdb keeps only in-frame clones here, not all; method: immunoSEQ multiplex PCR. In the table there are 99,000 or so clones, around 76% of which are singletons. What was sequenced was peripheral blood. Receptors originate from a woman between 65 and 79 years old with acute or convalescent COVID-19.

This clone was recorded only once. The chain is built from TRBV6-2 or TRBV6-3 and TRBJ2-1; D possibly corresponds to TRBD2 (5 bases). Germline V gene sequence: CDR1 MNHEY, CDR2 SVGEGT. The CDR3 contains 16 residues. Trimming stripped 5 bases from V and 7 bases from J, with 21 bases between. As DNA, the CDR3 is TGTGCCAGCAGTACCCTTAGCGTGGGGTCCGGGAATGAGCAGTTCTTC. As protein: CASSTLSVGSGNEQFF.

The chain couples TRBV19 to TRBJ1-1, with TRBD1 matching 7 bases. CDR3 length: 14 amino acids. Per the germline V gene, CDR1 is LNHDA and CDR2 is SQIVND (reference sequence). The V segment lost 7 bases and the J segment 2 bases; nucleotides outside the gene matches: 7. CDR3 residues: CASTSNRGNTEAFF. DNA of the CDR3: TGTGCCAGTACTTCAAACAGGGGAAACACTGAAGCTTTCTTT.

The CDR3 is CASSSLRQSEQFF. In DNA, the CDR3 is TGTGCCAGCAGCTCCCTAAGACAGAGCGAGCAGTTCTTC. The V and J genes are TRBV3-1 (or the pseudogene TRBV3-2) and TRBJ2-1, with D possibly matching TRBD1 (5 bases). The germline V and J ends were trimmed by 5 bases and 10 bases, with 15 bases remaining between them. Germline CDR1 is LGHDT and CDR2 is YNNKEL (reference sequence). The CDR3 length is 13 residues.

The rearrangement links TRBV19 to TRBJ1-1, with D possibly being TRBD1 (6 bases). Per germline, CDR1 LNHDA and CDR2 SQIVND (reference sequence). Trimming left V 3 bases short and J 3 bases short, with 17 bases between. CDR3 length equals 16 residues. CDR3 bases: TGTGCCAGTAGTATCAACCGGGACACTCCGGACACTGAAGCTTTCTTT. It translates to CASSINRDTPDTEAFF. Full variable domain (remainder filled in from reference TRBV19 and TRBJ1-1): DGGITQSPKYLFRKEGQNVTLSCEQNLNHDAMYWYRQDPGQGLRLIYYSQIVNDFQKGDIAEGYSVSREKKESFPLTVTSAQKNPTAFYLCASSINRDTPDTEAFFGQGTRLTVV.

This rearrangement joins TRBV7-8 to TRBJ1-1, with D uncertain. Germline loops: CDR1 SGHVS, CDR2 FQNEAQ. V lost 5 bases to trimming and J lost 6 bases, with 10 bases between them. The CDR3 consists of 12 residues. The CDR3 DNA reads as TGTGCCAGCAGCACCCGGGAGCCTGAAGCTTTCTTT. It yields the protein CASSTREPEAFF.

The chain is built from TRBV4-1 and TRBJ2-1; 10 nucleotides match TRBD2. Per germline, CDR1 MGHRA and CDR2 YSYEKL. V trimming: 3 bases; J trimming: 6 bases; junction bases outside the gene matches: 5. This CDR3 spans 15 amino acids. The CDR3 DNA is TGCGCCAGCAGCCAGCCCTGGACTAGCGGCAATGAGCAGTTCTTC. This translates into CASSQPWTSGNEQFF.

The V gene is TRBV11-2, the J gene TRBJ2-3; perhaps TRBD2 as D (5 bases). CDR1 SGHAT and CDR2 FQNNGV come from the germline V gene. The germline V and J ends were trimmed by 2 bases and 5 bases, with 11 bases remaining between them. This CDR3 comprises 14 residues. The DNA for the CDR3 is TGTGCCAGCAGCTTAAGTGCGGGTGAAGATACGCAGTATTTT. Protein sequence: CASSLSAGEDTQYF. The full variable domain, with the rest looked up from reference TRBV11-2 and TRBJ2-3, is EAGVAQSPRYKIIEKRQSVAFWCNPISGHATLYWYQQILGQGPKLLIQFQNNGVVDDSQLPKDRFSAERLKGVDSTLKIQPAKLEDSAVYLCASSLSAGEDTQYFGPGTRLTVL.

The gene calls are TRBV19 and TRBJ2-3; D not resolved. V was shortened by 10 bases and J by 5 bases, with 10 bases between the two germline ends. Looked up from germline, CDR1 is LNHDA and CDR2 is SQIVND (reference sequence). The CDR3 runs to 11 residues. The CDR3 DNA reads TGTGCCACCCTTACTGGAGATACGCAGTATTTT. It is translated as CATLTGDTQYF. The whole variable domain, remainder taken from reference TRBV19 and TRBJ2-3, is DGGITQSPKYLFRKEGQNVTLSCEQNLNHDAMYWYRQDPGQGLRLIYYSQIVNDFQKGDIAEGYSVSREKKESFPLTVTSAQKNPTAFYLCATLTGDTQYFGPGTRLTVL.

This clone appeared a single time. This CDR3 is CASSDWDSGYEQYF. DNA for the CDR3: TGCGCCAGCAGCGACTGGGACAGCGGCTACGAGCAGTACTTC. V usage is TRBV5-1 and J usage is TRBJ2-7, with TRBD1 identical over 7 bases. The CDR3 spans 14 residues. V gave up 4 bases and J gave up 3 bases; unmatched junction bases: 7. In germline, CDR1 is SGHRS, CDR2 YFSETQ.

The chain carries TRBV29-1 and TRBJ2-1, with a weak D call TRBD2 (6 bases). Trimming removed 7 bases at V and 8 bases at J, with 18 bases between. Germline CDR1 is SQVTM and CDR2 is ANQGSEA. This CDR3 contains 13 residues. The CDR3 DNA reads TGCAGCGCCGGGGGAGGTGCGGGCGATGAGCAGTTCTTC. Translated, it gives CSAGGGAGDEQFF.

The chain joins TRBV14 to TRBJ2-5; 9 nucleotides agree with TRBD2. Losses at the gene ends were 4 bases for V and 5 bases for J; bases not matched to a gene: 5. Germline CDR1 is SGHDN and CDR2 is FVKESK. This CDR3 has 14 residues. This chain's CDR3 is CASSRTSVAETQYF. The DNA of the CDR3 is TGTGCCAGCAGCCGGACTAGCGTAGCGGAGACCCAGTACTTC.

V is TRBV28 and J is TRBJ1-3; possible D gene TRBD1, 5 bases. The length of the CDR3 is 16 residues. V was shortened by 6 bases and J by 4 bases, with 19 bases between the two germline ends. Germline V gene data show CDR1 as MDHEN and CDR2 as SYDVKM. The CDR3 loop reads CASSPPPRQGGNTIYF. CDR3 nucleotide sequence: TGTGCCAGCAGCCCTCCCCCCCGCCAGGGAGGAAACACCATATATTTT. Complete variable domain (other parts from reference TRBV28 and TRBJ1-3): DVKVTQSSRYLVKRTGEKVFLECVQDMDHENMFWYRQDPGLGLRLIYFSYDVKMKEKGDIPEGYSVSREKKERFSLILESASTNQTSMYLCASSPPPRQGGNTIYFGEGSWLTVV.

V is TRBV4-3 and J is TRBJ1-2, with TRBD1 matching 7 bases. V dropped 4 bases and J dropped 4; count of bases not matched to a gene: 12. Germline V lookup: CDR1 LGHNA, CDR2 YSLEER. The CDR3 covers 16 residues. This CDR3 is CASSPSTGETTYGYTF. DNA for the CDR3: TGCGCCAGCAGCCCCTCTACAGGGGAGACTACCTATGGCTACACCTTC.

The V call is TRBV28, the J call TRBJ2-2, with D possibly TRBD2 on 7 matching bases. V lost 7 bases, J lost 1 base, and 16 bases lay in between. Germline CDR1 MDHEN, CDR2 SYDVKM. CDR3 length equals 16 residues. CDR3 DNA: TGTGCCAGCACCCGTGCGCGGGGGCGGAACACCGGGGAGCTGTTTTTT. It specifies CASTRARGRNTGELFF.

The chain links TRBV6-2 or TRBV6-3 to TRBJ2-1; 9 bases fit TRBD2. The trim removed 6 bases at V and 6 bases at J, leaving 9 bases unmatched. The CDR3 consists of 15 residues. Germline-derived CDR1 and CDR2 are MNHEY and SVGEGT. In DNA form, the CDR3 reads TGTGCCAGCAGCTATCTAGCGGGGATCCTCAATGAGCAGTTCTTC. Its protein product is CASSYLAGILNEQFF.

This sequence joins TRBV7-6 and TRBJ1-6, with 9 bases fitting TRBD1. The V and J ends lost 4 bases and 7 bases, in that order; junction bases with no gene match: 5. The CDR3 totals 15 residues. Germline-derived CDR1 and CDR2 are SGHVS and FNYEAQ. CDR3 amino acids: CASSSGTGRNSPLHF. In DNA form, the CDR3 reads TGTGCCAGCAGCTCGGGGACAGGGCGAAATTCACCCCTCCACTTT.

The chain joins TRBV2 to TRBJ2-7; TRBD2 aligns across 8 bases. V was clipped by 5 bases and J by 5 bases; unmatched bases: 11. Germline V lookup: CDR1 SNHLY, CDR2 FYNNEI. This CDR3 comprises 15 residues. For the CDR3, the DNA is TGTGCCAGCAGTCCTCGGGGACTAGACAAAAACGAGCAGTACTTC. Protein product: CASSPRGLDKNEQYF.

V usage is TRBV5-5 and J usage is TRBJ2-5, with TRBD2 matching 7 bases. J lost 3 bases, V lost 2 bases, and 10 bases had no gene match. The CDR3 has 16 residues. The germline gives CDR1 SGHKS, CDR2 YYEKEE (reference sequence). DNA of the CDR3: TGTGCCAGCAGCTTAGCGGGGAACCCCAGGAAAGAGACCCAGTACTTC. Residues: CASSLAGNPRKETQYF. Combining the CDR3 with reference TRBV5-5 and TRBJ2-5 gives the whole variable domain DAGVTQSPTHLIKTRGQQVTLRCSPISGHKSVSWYQQVLGQGPQFIFQYYEKEERGRGNFPDRFSARQFPNYSSELNVNALLLGDSALYLCASSLAGNPRKETQYFGPGTRLLVL.

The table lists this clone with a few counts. The CDR3 DNA follows: TGTGCCAGCAGTCACGACAGGGTTACAGATACGCAGTATTTT. As protein: CASSHDRVTDTQYF. The chain is built from TRBV6-2 or TRBV6-3 and TRBJ2-3; TRBD1 aligns across 7 bases. Germline V gene data show CDR1 as MNHEY and CDR2 as SVGEGT. CDR3 size: 14 residues. Trimming took 5 bases from V and 3 from J; bases not matched to a gene: 5.

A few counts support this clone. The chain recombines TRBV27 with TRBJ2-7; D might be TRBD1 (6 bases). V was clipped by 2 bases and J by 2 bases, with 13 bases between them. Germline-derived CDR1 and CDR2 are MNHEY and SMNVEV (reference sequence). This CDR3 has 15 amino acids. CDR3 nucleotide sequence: TGTGCCAGCAGTTTAAGGCCTGGACAGACCTACGAGCAGTACTTC. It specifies CASSLRPGQTYEQYF.

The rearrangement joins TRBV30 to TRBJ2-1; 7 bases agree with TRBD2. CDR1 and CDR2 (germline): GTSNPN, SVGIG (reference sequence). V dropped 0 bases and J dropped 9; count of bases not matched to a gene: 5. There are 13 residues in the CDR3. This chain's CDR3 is CAWSVASGGEQFF. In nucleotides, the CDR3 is TGTGCCTGGAGTGTGGCTAGCGGAGGTGAGCAGTTCTTC.

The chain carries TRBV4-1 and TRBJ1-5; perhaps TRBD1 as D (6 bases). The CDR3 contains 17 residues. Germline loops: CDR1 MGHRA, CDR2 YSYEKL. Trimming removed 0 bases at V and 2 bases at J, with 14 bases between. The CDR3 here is CASSQEAGALGNQPQHF. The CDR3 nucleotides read TGCGCCAGCAGCCAAGAAGCGGGGGCTCTTGGCAATCAGCCCCAGCATTTT.

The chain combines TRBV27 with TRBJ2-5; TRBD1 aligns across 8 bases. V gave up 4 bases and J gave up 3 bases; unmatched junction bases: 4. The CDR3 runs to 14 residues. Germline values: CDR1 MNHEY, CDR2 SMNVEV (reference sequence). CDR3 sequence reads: CASSSGQVKETQYF. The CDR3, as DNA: TGTGCCAGCAGTTCGGGACAGGTAAAAGAGACCCAGTACTTC.